The 30 T cell receptor beta chains below all came from one sample that was sequenced in a study of T cells in Graves' hyperthyroidism and ophthalmopathy. RNA transcripts were the template for amplifying TCR beta CDR3 regions. An initial round of RT-PCR targeting the TCR CDR3 relied on the HTBI primer set. Using its own MiXCR run on the multiplex PCR reads, TCRdb lists one record per CDR3 protein. The sample contains about 640,000 distinct CDR3 sequences, around 13% of which appear only once. The sample comprised blood. The receptors originated from a woman in her forties or fifties with Graves' ophthalmopathy.

At least ten counts were recorded for this clonotype. This rearrangement joins TRBV9 to TRBJ2-2; D ambiguous. Trimming stripped 1 base from V and 6 bases from J, with 7 bases between. Germline lookup yields CDR1 SGDLS and CDR2 YYNGEE. The length of the CDR3 is 13 residues. CDR3 in amino acids: CASSVIGSGELFF. Here the CDR3 DNA reads TGTGCCAGCAGCGTAATAGGGTCCGGGGAGCTGTTTTTT.

In its sample, this clonotype was seen many times. The chain has TRBV12-3 or TRBV12-4 and TRBJ2-2; TRBD1 is a possible D gene (6 bases). V lost 3 bases and J lost 6, with 11 bases in between. The CDR3 extends over 14 amino acids. Written as DNA, the CDR3 is TGTGCCAGCAGTTTGGCAGGGGTTCCCGGGGAGCTGTTTTTT. Amino acids: CASSLAGVPGELFF.

V and J are TRBV5-1 and TRBJ2-5, with D unresolved. Germline values: CDR1 SGHRS, CDR2 YFSETQ. CDR3 length: 14 amino acids. V was pared by 0 bases and J by 2 bases, with 8 bases between. The CDR3 region has the DNA TGCGCCAGCAGCTTGGATCTCCAGCAAGAGACCCAGTACTTC. This gives the protein CASSLDLQQETQYF.

The chain links TRBV3-1 to TRBJ2-1; D not resolved. V dropped 1 base and J dropped 0 bases, with 13 bases sitting between them. The CDR3 runs to 17 residues. Per germline, CDR1 LGHDT and CDR2 YNNKEL (reference sequence). The DNA of the CDR3 is TGTGCCAGCAGCCAAGTGGCCAGCCCGAGCTCCTACAATGAGCAGTTCTTC. This encodes CASSQVASPSSYNEQFF.

About this clonotype: A much larger clone differs from this one at a single base, so this may be a read error. V usage is TRBV27 and J usage is TRBJ1-2; D perhaps matches TRBD1 (6 bases). CDR1 and CDR2 from the germline V gene are MNHEY and SMNVEV (reference sequence). This CDR3 contains 14 residues. The CDR3 sequence: CASTSGGGRYGHTF. In nucleotides, the CDR3 is TGTGCCAGCACCTCGGGGGGGGGCAGGTATGGCCACACCTTC.

This clonotype was detected many times. The genes are TRBV20-1 and TRBJ1-5, with 7 bases lining up with TRBD1. Germline assignment: CDR1 DFQATT and CDR2 SNEGSKA (reference sequence). The CDR3 loop spans 13 amino acids. V shed 3 bases, J shed 6 bases, and the junction held 5 bases outside the gene matches. CDR3 in DNA: TGCAGTGCTAGTCGAAGGGGGCTTCAGCCCCAGCATTTT. It encodes CSASRRGLQPQHF.

This clonotype was seen a handful of times. V usage is TRBV4-2 and J usage is TRBJ2-7, with D perhaps TRBD1 or TRBD2 (5 bases each). V lost 0 bases and J 6 bases, leaving 12 bases between the germline ends. Germline lookup yields CDR1 LGHNA and CDR2 YNFKEQ. This CDR3 is built from 14 residues. The CDR3 nucleotides read TGTGCCAGCAGCCAAGACGCCGTGGGGACCGAGCAGTACTTC. Translation gives CASSQDAVGTEQYF.

This clonotype showed up just a few times. The rearrangement joins TRBV15 to TRBJ1-1; a weak D match, TRBD1 (5 bases). The CDR3 runs to 14 residues. Germline V gene lookup returns CDR1 LNHNV and CDR2 YYDKDF (reference sequence). Trimming removed 1 base from V and 6 bases from J, with 12 bases in between. CDR3 coding DNA: TGTGCCACCAGCAGAGGTGGGGCTTTTCCTGAAGCTTTCTTT. Translating gives CATSRGGAFPEAFF.

To note about this clonotype: One end of the junction does not line up with germline, which may come from a read error. The V call is TRBV2, the J call TRBJ2-5; TRBD1 might be the D (5 bases). From germline, CDR1 is SNHLY and CDR2 FYNNEI. The CDR3 runs to 10 residues. This CDR3 reads CASSGRVMNF. CDR3 in DNA: TGTGCCAGCAGTGGCAGGGTTATGAACTTC. Supplemented by reference TRBV2 and TRBJ2-5, the full variable domain reads EPEVTQTPSHQVTQMGQEVILRCVPISNHLYFYWYRQILGQKVEFLVSFYNNEISEKSEIFDDQFSVERPDGSNFTLKIRSTKLEDSAMYFCASSGRVMNFGPGTRLLVL.

This clonotype was seen at least ten times. V and J are TRBV30 and TRBJ2-7, with D tentatively TRBD1 (6 bases). The CDR3 extends over 14 amino acids. Germline CDR1 reads GTSNPN; CDR2 reads SVGIG (reference sequence). Trimming cost V 2 bases and J 2 bases, with 13 bases left between them. The CDR3 bases are TGTGCCTGGAGTACACTAGGACAGCCCTACGAGCAGTACTTC. Protein sequence: CAWSTLGQPYEQYF.

With respect to this clonotype: As the CDR3 is not closed by the conserved phenylalanine or tryptophan, this likely results from a read error. The chain carries TRBV27 and TRBJ1-5; D gene uncertain. V lost 5 bases and J 5 bases, leaving 10 bases between the germline ends. This CDR3 region has 13 residues. CDR1 and CDR2 from the germline V gene are MNHEY and SMNVEV (reference sequence). CDR3: CASSPEPYQPQHS. In DNA form, the CDR3 reads TGTGCCAGCAGTCCCGAACCCTATCAGCCCCAGCATTCT.

This clonotype appeared many times. This chain joins TRBV2 and TRBJ1-1; D possibly corresponds to TRBD1 (6 bases). The germline CDR1 and CDR2 sequences are SNHLY and FYNNEI. The CDR3 sequence is 13 residues long. Trimming shortened V by 8 bases and J by 6 bases, and 16 bases separated the two germline ends. The CDR3 loop is CASLDGGGPEAFF. As DNA, the CDR3 is TGTGCCAGCCTTGACGGGGGGGGCCCTGAAGCTTTCTTT.

This clonotype was recorded a few times. The chain carries TRBV5-1 and TRBJ1-1; D is unresolved. The CDR3 runs 15 residues. V lost 4 bases and J 1 base, leaving 14 bases between the germline ends. Germline CDR1 SGHRS, CDR2 YFSETQ. As DNA, the CDR3 is TGCGCCAGCAGCGGACTGCGGGGTGGGAACACTGAAGCTTTCTTT. Translation gives CASSGLRGGNTEAFF.

The chain uses TRBV4-3 and TRBJ1-1, with TRBD1 matching over 8 bases. This CDR3 contains 15 residues. Germline V gene data show CDR1 as LGHNA and CDR2 as YSLEER. V lost 5 bases and J lost 5; bases outside the gene matches: 10. The chain's CDR3 is CASSARDRSLTEAFF. The DNA for the CDR3 is TGCGCCAGCAGCGCCAGGGACAGGAGTTTGACTGAAGCTTTCTTT.

In this sample, this clonotype turned up many times. This chain connects TRBV15 to TRBJ2-1; D is uncertain. The germline V gene encodes CDR1 LNHNV and CDR2 YYDKDF (reference sequence). The CDR3 runs 14 residues. Trimming stripped 1 base from V and 6 bases from J, with 10 bases between. Here the CDR3 reads CATSRGGMFNEQFF. CDR3 DNA: TGTGCCACCAGCAGAGGGGGAATGTTCAATGAGCAGTTCTTC. Filled out from reference TRBV15 and TRBJ2-1, the complete variable domain reads DAMVIQNPRYQVTQFGKPVTLSCSQTLNHNVMYWYQQKSSQAPKLLFHYYDKDFNNEADTPDNFQSRRPNTSFCFLDIRSPGLGDTAMYLCATSRGGMFNEQFFGPGTRLTVL.

In this sample, this clonotype turned up many times. CDR3 DNA sequence: TGTGCCAGCAGCCATGATCGGGACTGGATCCGAGGCAATGAGCAGTTCTTC. Translating it yields CASSHDRDWIRGNEQFF. The chain carries TRBV3-1 and TRBJ2-1; D might be TRBD2 (6 bases). The CDR3 loop spans 17 amino acids. The V gene's germline CDR1 is LGHDT and CDR2 YNNKEL (reference sequence). Deletions cut 3 bases from V and 6 bases from J, with 21 bases between.

The chain joins TRBV4-3 to TRBJ2-2; 7 nucleotides align to TRBD1. Trimming at V came to 1 base and at J to 4 bases, leaving 9 bases not matched to a gene. Germline V gives CDR1 LGHNA, CDR2 YSLEER. This CDR3 is built from 17 residues. The CDR3 nucleotides are TGCGCCAGCAGCCAAGGTACTCCGGGACAGACCACCGGGGAGCTGTTTTTT. Its translation is CASSQGTPGQTTGELFF.

J is TRBJ1-5 and V is TRBV7-2; D is possibly TRBD1 (5 bases). CDR1 is SGHTA and CDR2 is FQGNSA in the germline V gene. The germline V and J ends were trimmed by 1 base and 7 bases, with 11 bases remaining between them. CDR3 size: 14 residues. The chain's CDR3 is CASSLEWGFQPQHF. Written as DNA, the CDR3 is TGTGCCAGCAGCTTAGAATGGGGCTTCCAGCCCCAGCATTTT.

This clonotype came up many times. The gene calls are TRBV20-1 and TRBJ2-1, with TRBD1 matching over 7 bases. The CDR3 extends over 14 amino acids. Germline CDR1 DFQATT, CDR2 SNEGSKA (reference sequence). V trimming: 6 bases; J trimming: 1 base; junction bases outside the gene matches: 6. For the CDR3, the DNA is TGCAGTGCCCCGGGACAGTCTTCCTACAATGAGCAGTTCTTC. Translation: CSAPGQSSYNEQFF.

This clonotype was seen only a few times. One end of the junction does not line up with germline, which may come from a read error. The chain combines TRBV2 with TRBJ1-5, with D uncertain. Germline V CDR1 and CDR2: SNHLY, FYNNEI. The CDR3 totals 13 residues. CDR3 protein: CASSGVSNQPRHF. As DNA, the CDR3 is TGTGCTTCAAGCGGGGTTTCAAATCAGCCCCGGCATTTT.

This clonotype was seen only a few times. The chain links TRBV19 to TRBJ2-5, with 12 bases identical to TRBD1. Germline V lookup: CDR1 LNHDA, CDR2 SQIVND (reference sequence). This CDR3 contains 17 residues. Germline trimming cut 6 bases from V and 5 bases from J; bases unmatched to any gene: 13. In DNA, the CDR3 is TGTGCCAGTAGGGACCCGGGACAGGGGGCTAAGAAGGAGACCCAGTACTTC. Amino acid sequence: CASRDPGQGAKKETQYF.

The chain uses TRBV30 and TRBJ2-1; 10 nucleotides agree with TRBD2. The CDR3 has 11 residues. Germline V lookup: CDR1 GTSNPN, CDR2 SVGIG (reference sequence). The V and J ends lost 2 bases and 16 bases, in that order; junction bases with no gene match: 5. In DNA, the CDR3 is TGTGCCTGGAGTCTAGCGGGAGAAGGTTTCTTC. This codes for CAWSLAGEGFF.

This clonotype has ten or more counts. The rearrangement joins TRBV5-6 to TRBJ2-2; 14 bases agree with TRBD2. Looked up from germline, CDR1 is SGHDT and CDR2 is YYEEEE. CDR3 length: 16 amino acids. Germline trimming cut 2 bases from V and 4 bases from J; bases unmatched to any gene: 1. The CDR3 sequence: CASSFGLAGGTGELFF. CDR3 nucleotides: TGTGCCAGCAGCTTCGGACTAGCGGGAGGCACCGGGGAGCTGTTTTTT.

This clonotype was found many times. The chain employs TRBV6-1 and TRBJ2-7, with 7 bases aligning to TRBD2. J was trimmed by 3 bases and V by 6 bases; bases with no gene match: 8. Per the germline V gene, CDR1 is MNHNS and CDR2 is SASEGT. This CDR3 is built from 14 residues. As DNA, the CDR3 is TGTGCCAGCAGGCCACTAGCGAGTCACTACGAGCAGTACTTC. Protein product: CASRPLASHYEQYF.

This clonotype was picked up many times. The rearrangement links TRBV7-2 to TRBJ1-2; 9 nucleotides align to TRBD1. From germline, CDR1 is SGHTA and CDR2 FQGNSA. V lost 4 bases, J lost 4 bases, and 4 bases stayed unmatched. There are 14 residues in the CDR3. CDR3 protein: CASSSRTGAYGYTF. The CDR3 DNA sequence: TGTGCCAGCAGCTCCCGGACAGGGGCCTATGGCTACACCTTC.

The V call is TRBV19, the J call TRBJ2-5; 8 positions agree with TRBD1. J lost 6 bases, V lost 5 bases, and 5 bases had no gene match. This CDR3 region has 13 residues. CDR1 is LNHDA, CDR2 SQIVND, per germline (reference sequence). The CDR3 sequence: CASSEQGVQTQYF. DNA for the CDR3: TGTGCCAGTAGTGAACAGGGGGTTCAGACCCAGTACTTC.

This clonotype was observed a few times. The V gene is TRBV29-1, the J gene TRBJ1-4; D gene uncertain. The length of the CDR3 is 13 residues. Germline-derived CDR1 and CDR2 are SQVTM and ANQGSEA. With 7 bases removed from V and 0 bases from J, the gap between germline ends came to 9 bases. In DNA form, the CDR3 reads TGCAGCGCAACCCCGGCAACTAATGAAAAACTGTTTTTT. It specifies CSATPATNEKLFF.

This clonotype was detected many times. The V gene is TRBV2, the J gene TRBJ1-1; 11 bases agree with TRBD1. Germline V gene data show CDR1 as SNHLY and CDR2 as FYNNEI. The CDR3 extends over 15 amino acids. With 3 bases clipped from V and 6 bases from J, the junction kept 6 bases outside the gene matches. CDR3 coding DNA: TGTGCCAGCAGTGAGATGGGGACAGGGGGATCTGAAGCTTTCTTT. It specifies CASSEMGTGGSEAFF.

Turning to this clonotype: Germline is not matched at one junction end, which may reflect a read error. The J gene is TRBJ2-1, the V gene TRBV24-1; the D call may be TRBD1 or TRBD2 (5 bases each). Germline V lookup: CDR1 KGHDR, CDR2 SFDVKD. This CDR3 comprises 16 residues. CDR3 in amino acids: CVTSDPQGSALGEQFF. The CDR3 DNA follows: TGTGTCACCAGTGATCCCCAGGGTAGCGCCCTTGGTGAGCAGTTCTTC.

This clonotype appeared many times. J is TRBJ2-7 and V is TRBV28, with 10 positions matching TRBD1. J gave up 0 bases and V 6 bases, and 2 bases lay outside the gene matches. CDR3 length: 14 amino acids. CDR1 and CDR2 from the germline V gene are MDHEN and SYDVKM. CDR3 in amino acids: CASRGQGTSYEQYF. The CDR3 DNA follows: TGTGCCAGCAGGGGACAGGGGACCTCCTACGAGCAGTACTTC.